Presented here are 30 T cell receptor beta chains from one specimen sequenced in a study of graft-versus-host responses after intestinal transplantation. This table comes from immunoSEQ multiplex PCR, and its TCRdb copy is limited to in-frame clones, with some not included. The sample yields under 20,000 clones, around nine tenths seen once. The specimen comprised bone marrow, sampled around 120 days after transplant. Receptor source: a human patient who received an intestinal transplant, so some T cells may come from the graft donor.

The chain carries TRBV18 and TRBJ2-7; 10 positions agree with TRBD1. Per germline, CDR1 KGHSH and CDR2 LQKENI. With V trimmed by 0 bases and J by 2 bases, 1 base remained unmatched. CDR3 length equals 15 residues. Here the CDR3 reads CASSPPGQGTYEQYF. In nucleotides, the CDR3 is TGTGCCAGCTCACCACCGGGACAGGGGACCTACGAGCAGTACTTC.

The chain combines TRBV5-1 with TRBJ2-7; D is unclear. Trimming left V 5 bases short and J 0 bases short, with 12 bases between. CDR1 and CDR2 from the germline V gene are SGHRS and YFSETQ. The CDR3 runs to 14 residues. CDR3: CASSSERFSYEQYF. The CDR3 bases are TGCGCCAGCAGTAGTGAGAGGTTCTCCTACGAGCAGTACTTC. The variable domain in full, completed from reference TRBV5-1 and TRBJ2-7, reads KAGVTQTPRYLIKTRGQQVTLSCSPISGHRSVSWYQQTPGQGLQFLFEYFSETQRNKGNFPGRFSGRQFSNSRSEMNVSTLELGDSALYLCASSSERFSYEQYFGPGTRLTVT.

This chain connects TRBV15 to TRBJ1-5; no reliable D call. The V and J ends lost 0 bases and 4 bases respectively, with 10 bases between them. The CDR3 consists of 15 residues. CDR1 is LNHNV and CDR2 is YYDKDF in the germline V gene (reference sequence). The CDR3 loop reads CATSRDRVRNQPQHF. CDR3 nucleotides: TGTGCCACCAGCAGAGATAGGGTTCGGAATCAGCCCCAGCATTTT.

The rearrangement joins TRBV2 to TRBJ2-5; TRBD1 might be the D (5 bases). V lost 0 bases to trimming and J lost 2 bases, with 7 bases between them. Germline V gives CDR1 SNHLY, CDR2 FYNNEI. This CDR3 comprises 14 residues. Here the CDR3 DNA reads TGTGCCAGCAGTGAAGCGGGGCAGCAAGAGACCCAGTACTTC. Its translation is CASSEAGQQETQYF.

The chain carries TRBV2 and TRBJ1-1, with D unresolved. CDR1 is SNHLY and CDR2 is FYNNEI in the germline V gene. This CDR3 is 12 amino acids long. The V end lost 8 bases, the J end lost 11 bases, and 18 bases lay between the germline ends. As DNA, the CDR3 is TGTGCCAGCGGGCCGAGGTCCGACGTGGCTTTCTTT. This encodes CASGPRSDVAFF.

The rearrangement uses TRBV11-2 and TRBJ2-7, with TRBD2 identical over 14 bases. V gave up 0 bases and J gave up 4 bases; unmatched junction bases: 8. The germline gives CDR1 SGHAT, CDR2 FQNNGV. The CDR3 extends over 18 amino acids. As DNA, the CDR3 is TGTGCCAGCAGCTTAGATCTGGGACTAGCGGGAGTTAATTACGAGCAGTACTTC. Its translation is CASSLDLGLAGVNYEQYF.

The chain links TRBV7-9 to TRBJ1-1; tentative D call: TRBD1 (5 bases). V was pared by 4 bases and J by 5 bases, with 17 bases between. This CDR3 region has 15 residues. Germline-derived CDR1 and CDR2 are SEHNR and FQNEAQ (reference sequence). In nucleotides, the CDR3 is TGTGCCAGCAGCTATTGGGCAGGGAGTGGAACTGAAGCTTTCTTT. Translation: CASSYWAGSGTEAFF.

This clone was found once. V is TRBV2 and J is TRBJ2-3; 10 bases fit TRBD2. The CDR3 covers 16 residues. V was pared by 6 bases and J by 1 base, with 7 bases of the junction left unmatched. Germline values: CDR1 SNHLY, CDR2 FYNNEI. The CDR3 is CASRAELAGGTDTQYF. CDR3 nucleotides: TGTGCCAGCAGGGCTGAGCTAGCGGGAGGCACAGATACGCAGTATTTT. Variable domain in full (rest from reference TRBV2 and TRBJ2-3): EPEVTQTPSHQVTQMGQEVILRCVPISNHLYFYWYRQILGQKVEFLVSFYNNEISEKSEIFDDQFSVERPDGSNFTLKIRSTKLEDSAMYFCASRAELAGGTDTQYFGPGTRLTVL.

V is TRBV11-1 and J is TRBJ2-7; the D gene is possibly TRBD1 (5 bases). The CDR3 is made up of 12 amino acids. Germline V gives CDR1 SGHAT, CDR2 FQDESV (reference sequence). With 3 bases removed from V and 6 bases from J, the gap between germline ends came to 9 bases. This chain's CDR3 is CASSFDSFEQYF. The CDR3 DNA reads TGTGCCAGCAGCTTTGACAGCTTCGAGCAGTACTTC.

The V and J genes are TRBV18 and TRBJ2-1, with 9 bases lining up with TRBD2. J lost 7 bases, V lost 6 bases, and 7 bases had no gene match. The CDR3 loop spans 14 amino acids. Per germline, CDR1 KGHSH and CDR2 LQKENI. The CDR3 loop is CASSWLAGQNEQFF. DNA of the CDR3: TGTGCCAGCTCTTGGCTAGCGGGACAAAATGAGCAGTTCTTC. Full variable domain (remainder filled in from reference TRBV18 and TRBJ2-1): NAGVMQNPRHLVRRRGQEARLRCSPMKGHSHVYWYRQLPEEGLKFMVYLQKENIIDESGMPKERFSAEFPKEGPSILRIQQVVRGDSAAYFCASSWLAGQNEQFFGPGTRLTVL.

The chain employs TRBV30 and TRBJ1-5; 7 nucleotides line up with TRBD1. This CDR3 has 15 residues. In germline, CDR1 is GTSNPN, CDR2 SVGIG (reference sequence). Trimming at V came to 3 bases and at J to 6 bases, leaving 11 bases not matched to a gene. CDR3 region: CAWRRRGVDGQPQHF. The CDR3 DNA is TGTGCCTGGAGACGCAGGGGGGTTGACGGTCAGCCCCAGCATTTT. Full variable domain (remainder filled in from reference TRBV30 and TRBJ1-5): SQTIHQWPATLVQPVGSPLSLECTVEGTSNPNLYWYRQAAGRGLQLLFYSVGIGQISSEVPQNLSASRPQDRQFILSSKKLLLSDSGFYLCAWRRRGVDGQPQHFGDGTRLSIL.

This clone has just one count. V and J are TRBV13 and TRBJ2-1; no reliable D call. The V gene lost 5 bases and the J gene lost 7 bases, with 3 bases spanning the gap. The CDR3 has 10 amino acids. In germline, CDR1 is PRHDT, CDR2 FYEKMQ (reference sequence). The DNA of the CDR3 is TGTGCCAGCAGCGTTAATGAGCAGTTCTTC. Its translation is CASSVNEQFF.

The V and J genes are TRBV9 and TRBJ2-7; D unresolved. The ends were cut back, 4 bases at V and 0 bases at J, with 8 bases in the middle. From germline, CDR1 is SGDLS and CDR2 YYNGEE. The CDR3 is made up of 13 amino acids. The CDR3 loop is CASSPPSSYEQYF. DNA of the CDR3: TGTGCCAGCAGCCCCCCCAGCTCCTACGAGCAGTACTTC.

V usage is TRBV21-1 and J usage is TRBJ2-7; the tabulated D call, TRBD2, remains unverified against the DNA. TRBV21-1 is tagged as a pseudogene. The CDR3 spans 16 residues. The CDR3 loop reads CASRAILLHVLDEQYF. CDR3 nucleotides: TGTGCCAGCAGAGCGATCTTGCTACACGTGTTAGACGAGCAGTACTTC.

This clone was seen a few times. The V and J genes are TRBV6-1 and TRBJ2-3; 7 nucleotides align to TRBD2. There are 15 residues in the CDR3. CDR1 and CDR2 (germline): MNHNS, SASEGT. Unmatched junction bases numbered 2, after V lost 2 bases and J lost 0 bases. This CDR3 is CASSEFSGSTDTQYF. The DNA for the CDR3 is TGTGCCAGCAGTGAATTTAGCGGGAGCACAGATACGCAGTATTTT.

The chain carries TRBV19 and TRBJ2-7; 11 nucleotides agree with TRBD2. This CDR3 comprises 13 residues. The J segment lost 9 bases and the V segment lost 5 bases, leaving 6 bases of the junction unmatched. CDR1 is LNHDA and CDR2 is SQIVND in the germline V gene (reference sequence). The CDR3 nucleotides are TGTGCCAGTAGTCCGACTAGCGGGACCTGGCAGTACTTC. Its translation is CASSPTSGTWQYF.

The chain is built from TRBV9 and TRBJ1-2; the D gene is possibly TRBD1 (5 bases). V was clipped by 3 bases and J by 4 bases, with 19 bases between them. This CDR3 has 16 amino acids. Germline V CDR1 and CDR2: SGDLS, YYNGEE. This chain's CDR3 is CASSDPGVERSYGYTF. The CDR3 DNA reads as TGTGCCAGCAGCGATCCGGGGGTGGAGCGAAGCTATGGCTACACCTTC.

This rearrangement joins TRBV29-1 to TRBJ2-1; maybe TRBD1 (5 bases). This CDR3 spans 16 amino acids. The germline V and J ends were trimmed by 0 bases and 0 bases, with 12 bases remaining between them. Looked up from germline, CDR1 is SQVTM and CDR2 is ANQGSEA. In DNA, the CDR3 is TGCAGCGTTGAAGAATGGGGCAGAAGCTCCTACAATGAGCAGTTCTTC. Translating it yields CSVEEWGRSSYNEQFF.

This clone was seen a single time. V and J are TRBV6-6 and TRBJ2-7, with TRBD1 matching over 10 bases. The germline gives CDR1 MNHNY, CDR2 SVGAGI (reference sequence). The CDR3 totals 14 residues. After removal of 10 bases from V and 4 bases from J, the junction contained 10 bases not matched to a gene. CDR3 DNA: TGTGCCACGGAAACCGGGACAGGGGCTTACGAGCAGTACTTC. Encoded protein: CATETGTGAYEQYF.

This chain uses TRBV6-5 with TRBJ2-7; D perhaps matches TRBD1 (6 bases). The V end lost 7 bases, the J end lost 0 bases, and 16 bases lay between the germline ends. The V gene's germline CDR1 is MNHEY and CDR2 SVGAGI. The CDR3 totals 15 residues. The CDR3 is CASTSQETGSYEQYF. In nucleotides, the CDR3 is TGTGCCAGCACGTCCCAGGAGACAGGCTCCTACGAGCAGTACTTC.

The chain couples TRBV28 to TRBJ2-3; perhaps TRBD2 as D (7 bases). V lost 2 bases to trimming and J lost 7 bases, with 13 bases between them. CDR1 MDHEN and CDR2 SYDVKM come from the germline V gene. The CDR3 sequence is 14 residues long. The CDR3 region has the DNA TGTGCCAGCAGTTTAGGGGGGAGGGGGAATACGCAGTATTTT. Protein product: CASSLGGRGNTQYF.

The V and J genes are TRBV4-2 and TRBJ2-5, with D tentatively TRBD2 (5 bases). The CDR3 contains 14 residues. Trimming shortened V by 2 bases and J by 5 bases, and 12 bases separated the two germline ends. Germline V gene sequence: CDR1 LGHNA, CDR2 YNFKEQ. DNA for the CDR3: TGTGCCAGCAGCCAATCGTGGGAGAGGGAGACCCAGTACTTC. Translation gives CASSQSWERETQYF.

This rearrangement joins TRBV4-1 to TRBJ2-7, with D possibly TRBD1 on 5 matching bases. V dropped 3 bases and J dropped 0 bases, with 9 bases sitting between them. Germline loops: CDR1 MGHRA, CDR2 YSYEKL. This CDR3 has 14 amino acids. In DNA, the CDR3 is TGCGCCAGCAGCCATTGGACATTCTCCTACGAGCAGTACTTC. Its protein product is CASSHWTFSYEQYF.

The chain has TRBV28 and TRBJ2-7; D possibly corresponds to TRBD1 (6 bases). In germline, CDR1 is MDHEN, CDR2 SYDVKM. Trimming cost V 2 bases and J 7 bases, with 21 bases left between them. The length of the CDR3 is 16 residues. The CDR3 reads CASSLTAGAYPWEQYF. CDR3 coding DNA: TGTGCCAGCAGTTTAACGGCAGGGGCCTATCCCTGGGAGCAGTACTTC.

In DNA, the CDR3 is TGTGCCAGCAGTTCCGGACTGGGGCCCTACGAGCAGTACTTC. It specifies CASSSGLGPYEQYF. V usage is TRBV6-5 and J usage is TRBJ2-7; D could derive from TRBD1 or TRBD2 (5 bases each). CDR1 and CDR2 (germline): MNHEY, SVGAGI. Trimming took 4 bases from V and 2 from J, leaving 12 bases between them. CDR3 length equals 14 residues.

About this clone itself: At one of its ends the junction is not consistent with the germline gene, which may arise from a read error. The V call is TRBV27, the J call TRBJ2-3; TRBD1 is a possible D gene (5 bases). CDR1 and CDR2 from the germline V gene are MNHEY and SMNVEV (reference sequence). The CDR3 length is 11 residues. The CDR3 region is CVSSTGDTQYF. In nucleotides, the CDR3 is TGTGTCAGCAGTACAGGAGATACGCAGTATTTT.

The chain carries TRBV28 and TRBJ2-7; no definite D call. Trimming took off 3 bases at V and 1 base at J, with 4 bases between the two ends. Germline CDR1 MDHEN, CDR2 SYDVKM. This CDR3 is built from 12 residues. The CDR3, as DNA: TGTGCCAGCAGTTTTACTTCCTACGAGCAGTACTTC. Amino acids: CASSFTSYEQYF.

This chain links TRBV27 with TRBJ1-1; D is unclear. The V and J ends lost 2 bases and 10 bases respectively, with 11 bases between them. The CDR3 covers 12 residues. Germline V lookup: CDR1 MNHEY, CDR2 SMNVEV (reference sequence). The CDR3 sequence: CASSLKETVAFF. CDR3 coding DNA: TGTGCCAGCAGTTTAAAGGAAACGGTAGCTTTCTTT.

This clone was detected only once. This chain uses TRBV5-6 with TRBJ1-4, with no clear D. V was cut by 1 base and J by 5 bases, with 15 bases left in between. Germline CDR1 reads SGHDT; CDR2 reads YYEEEE. The CDR3 consists of 16 residues. In nucleotides, the CDR3 is TGTGCCAGCAGCTTGTATCCGTCAGCCCCAAATGAAAAACTGTTTTTT. Amino acids: CASSLYPSAPNEKLFF.

This chain links TRBV2 with TRBJ2-7; D is unclear. There are 12 residues in the CDR3. The V gene lost 7 bases and the J gene lost 3 bases, with 10 bases spanning the gap. The V gene's germline CDR1 is SNHLY and CDR2 FYNNEI. DNA of the CDR3: TGTGCCAGCACCGAGGCCGGCTACGAGCAGTACTTC. Encoded protein: CASTEAGYEQYF.